Given below is one T cell receptor (beta chain) in context. Its antigen is unknown. This specimen comes from a study of T cell responses to AZD1222 COVID-19 vaccine. General study findings and limits: Within unmutated variant regions lay the reported targets of nearly half of spike-specific TCRs.

The CDR3 has 15 amino acids. V was trimmed by 0 bases and J by 9 bases, leaving 18 bases between them. Per germline, CDR1 SGDLS and CDR2 YYNGEE. Here immunoSEQ multiplex PCR was the method, and the copy in TCRdb shows in-frame clones only, minus some. Among around 130,000 clones listed, approximately 85% were seen once. The J gene is TRBJ2-5, the V gene TRBV9; TRBD2 is a possible D gene (6 bases). This sample comprised peripheral blood, obtained on day 0 of AZD1222 vaccination. This receptor was obtained from an adult in good health. The CDR3 nucleotides are TGTGCCAGCAGCGTAGCATCCGGGACTTCGAATCCCCAGTACTTC. Its protein product is CASSVASGTSNPQYF.